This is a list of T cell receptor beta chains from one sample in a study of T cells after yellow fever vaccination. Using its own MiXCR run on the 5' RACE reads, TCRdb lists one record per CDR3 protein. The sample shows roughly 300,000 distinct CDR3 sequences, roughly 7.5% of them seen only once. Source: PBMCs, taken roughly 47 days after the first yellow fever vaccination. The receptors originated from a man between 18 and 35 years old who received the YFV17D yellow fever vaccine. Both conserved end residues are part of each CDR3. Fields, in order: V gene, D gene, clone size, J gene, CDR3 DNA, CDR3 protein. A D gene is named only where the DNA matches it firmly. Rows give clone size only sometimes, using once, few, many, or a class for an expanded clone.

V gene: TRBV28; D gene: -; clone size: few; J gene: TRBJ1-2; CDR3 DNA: TGTGCCAGCAGCCAACTACTCAGGGATGGCTACACCTTC; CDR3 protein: CASSQLLRDGYTF
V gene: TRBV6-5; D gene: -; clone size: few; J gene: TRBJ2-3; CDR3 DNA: TGTGCCACCCGGGTGGGGGGTGGTACGCAGTATTTT; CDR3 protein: CATRVGGGTQYF
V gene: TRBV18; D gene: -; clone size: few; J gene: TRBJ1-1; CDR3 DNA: TGTGCCAGCTCACCCACATTTGGTACGGAGGGGATGAACACTGAAGCTTTCTTT; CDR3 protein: CASSPTFGTEGMNTEAFF
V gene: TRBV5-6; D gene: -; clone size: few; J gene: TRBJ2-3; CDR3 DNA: TGTGCCAGCAGCTTGGCCGGAGGGGGACCCCAAGGAGATACGCAGTATTTT; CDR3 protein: CASSLAGGGPQGDTQYF
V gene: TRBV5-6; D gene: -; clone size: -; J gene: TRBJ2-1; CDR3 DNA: TGTGCCAGCAGCCGGGGTGGGGGAAACCCCTACAATGAGCAGTTCTTC; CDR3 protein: CASSRGGGNPYNEQFF
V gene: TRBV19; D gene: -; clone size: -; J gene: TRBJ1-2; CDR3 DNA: TGTGCCAGTAGTACGACTTATCAGAAACCCGGTTCTGGCTACACCTTC; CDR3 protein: CASSTTYQKPGSGYTF
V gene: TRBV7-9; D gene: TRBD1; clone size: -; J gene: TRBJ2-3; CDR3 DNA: TGTGCCAGCACCTGGACAGGAACAGATACGCAGTATTTT; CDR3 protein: CASTWTGTDTQYF
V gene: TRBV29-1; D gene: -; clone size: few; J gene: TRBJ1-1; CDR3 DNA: TGCAGCGTGCGAACAAGGGTGAACACTGAAGCTTTCTTT; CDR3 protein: CSVRTRVNTEAFF
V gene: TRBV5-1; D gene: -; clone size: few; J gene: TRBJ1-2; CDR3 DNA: TGCGCCAGCAGCTTGGCCAGTGTAGGCTACACCTTC; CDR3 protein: CASSLASVGYTF
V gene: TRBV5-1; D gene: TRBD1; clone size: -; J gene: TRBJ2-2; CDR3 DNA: TGCGCCAGCAGCCAGGGGGCGCAAACCGGGGAGCTGTTTTTT; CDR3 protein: CASSQGAQTGELFF
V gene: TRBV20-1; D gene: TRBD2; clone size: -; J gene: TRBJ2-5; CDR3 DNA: TGCAGTGCAAAAGCGGGGGGGCCTCAAGAGACCCAGTACTTC; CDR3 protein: CSAKAGGPQETQYF
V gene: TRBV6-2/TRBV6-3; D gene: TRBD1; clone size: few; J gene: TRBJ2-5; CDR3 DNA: TGTGCCAGCAGTCCCGGGACAGGGGGCTATCAAGAGACCCAGTACTTC; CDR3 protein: CASSPGTGGYQETQYF
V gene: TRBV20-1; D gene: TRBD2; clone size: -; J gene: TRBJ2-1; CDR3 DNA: TGCAGTGCTAGCATTGGGGTAGCGGGGGCGAGCTCCTACAATGAGCAGTTCTTC; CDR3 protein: CSASIGVAGASSYNEQFF
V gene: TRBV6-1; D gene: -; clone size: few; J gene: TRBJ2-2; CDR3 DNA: TGTGCCAGCAGTGGGGGCCTGGAAACCGGGGAGCTGTTTTTT; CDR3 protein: CASSGGLETGELFF
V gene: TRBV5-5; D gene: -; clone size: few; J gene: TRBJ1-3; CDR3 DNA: TGTGCCAGCAGCCGAGGACAATACGGAAACACCATATATTTT; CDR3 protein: CASSRGQYGNTIYF
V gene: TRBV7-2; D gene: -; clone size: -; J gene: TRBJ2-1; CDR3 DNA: TGTGCCAGCAGCTTGGGGCTGAGTGAGCAGTTCTTC; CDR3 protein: CASSLGLSEQFF
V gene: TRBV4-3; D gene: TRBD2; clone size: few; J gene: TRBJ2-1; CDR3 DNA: TGCGCCAGCAGCCAAGATACTAGCGGGGCCTCCTACAATGAGCAGTTCTTC; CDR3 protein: CASSQDTSGASYNEQFF
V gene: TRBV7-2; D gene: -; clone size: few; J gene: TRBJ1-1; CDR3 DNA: TGTGCCAGCAGCTTAGTCGGGCCACAGTTGAACACTGAAGCTTTCTTT; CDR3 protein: CASSLVGPQLNTEAFF
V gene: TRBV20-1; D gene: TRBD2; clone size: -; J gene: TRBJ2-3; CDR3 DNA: TGCAGTGCTAGATTCGAGCGGGGGGGAATGACAGATACGCAGTATTTT; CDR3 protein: CSARFERGGMTDTQYF
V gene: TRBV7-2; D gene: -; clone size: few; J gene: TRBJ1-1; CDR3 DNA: TGTGCCAGCAGCTCCCAATCCATTGAAGCTTTCTTT; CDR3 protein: CASSSQSIEAFF
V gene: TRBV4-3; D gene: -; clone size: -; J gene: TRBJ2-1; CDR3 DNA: TGCGCCAGCAGCCCCAAGGTACCCCCCGGGAATGAGCAGTTCTTC; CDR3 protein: CASSPKVPPGNEQFF
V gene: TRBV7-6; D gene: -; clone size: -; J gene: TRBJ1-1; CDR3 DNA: TGTGCCAGCAGCTTAGAGGCGGCGGGCAACACTGAAGCTTTCTTT; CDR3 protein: CASSLEAAGNTEAFF
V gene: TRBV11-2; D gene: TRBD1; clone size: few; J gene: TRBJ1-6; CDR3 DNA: TGTGCCAGCAGCTTAGCCAGACAGGGGAATTCTTCACCCCTCCACTTT; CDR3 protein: CASSLARQGNSSPLHF
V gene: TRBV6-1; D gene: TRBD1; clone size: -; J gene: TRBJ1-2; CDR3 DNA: TGTGCCAGCAGACCGACAGGGTCCCATGGCTACACCTTC; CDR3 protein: CASRPTGSHGYTF